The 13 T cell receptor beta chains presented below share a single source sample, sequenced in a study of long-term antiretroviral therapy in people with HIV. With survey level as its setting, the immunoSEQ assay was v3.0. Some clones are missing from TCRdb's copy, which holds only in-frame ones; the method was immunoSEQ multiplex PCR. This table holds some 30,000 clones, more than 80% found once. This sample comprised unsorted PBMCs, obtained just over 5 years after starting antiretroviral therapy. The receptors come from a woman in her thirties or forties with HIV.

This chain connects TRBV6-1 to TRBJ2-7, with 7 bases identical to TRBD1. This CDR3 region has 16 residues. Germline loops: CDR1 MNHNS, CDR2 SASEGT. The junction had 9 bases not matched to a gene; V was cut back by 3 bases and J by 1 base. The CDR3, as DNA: TGTGCCAGCAGTGAGCCCGGGACAGTATTTTCCTACGAGCAGTACTTC. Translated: CASSEPGTVFSYEQYF.

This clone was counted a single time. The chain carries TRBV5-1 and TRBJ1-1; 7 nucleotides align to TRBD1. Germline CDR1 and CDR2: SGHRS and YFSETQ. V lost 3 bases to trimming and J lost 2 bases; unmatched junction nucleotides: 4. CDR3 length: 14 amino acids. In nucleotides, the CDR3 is TGCGCCAGCAGCTCGACAGGGAGAAACACTGAAGCTTTCTTT. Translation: CASSSTGRNTEAFF.

The CDR3 sequence is CASSLQGETYEQYF. The CDR3 nucleotides are TGTGCCAGCAGCTTACAGGGGGAAACCTACGAGCAGTACTTC. V is TRBV5-6 and J is TRBJ2-7; 8 nucleotides match TRBD1. With V trimmed by 2 bases and J by 2 bases, 3 bases remained unmatched. The CDR3 sequence is 14 residues long. In germline, CDR1 is SGHDT, CDR2 YYEEEE.

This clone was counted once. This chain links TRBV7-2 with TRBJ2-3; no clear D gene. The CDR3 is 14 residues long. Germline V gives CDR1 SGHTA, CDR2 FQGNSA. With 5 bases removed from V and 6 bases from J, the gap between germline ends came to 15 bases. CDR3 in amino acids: CASSPSISLDTQYF. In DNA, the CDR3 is TGTGCCAGCAGCCCGTCGATTAGCCTGGATACGCAGTATTTT.

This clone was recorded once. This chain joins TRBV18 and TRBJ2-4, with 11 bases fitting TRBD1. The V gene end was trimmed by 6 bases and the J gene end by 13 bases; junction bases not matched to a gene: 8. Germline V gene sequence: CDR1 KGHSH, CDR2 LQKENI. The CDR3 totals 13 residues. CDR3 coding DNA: TGTGCCAGCTCTCGGAAGGACAGGGGGCCCCAGTACTTC. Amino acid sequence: CASSRKDRGPQYF.

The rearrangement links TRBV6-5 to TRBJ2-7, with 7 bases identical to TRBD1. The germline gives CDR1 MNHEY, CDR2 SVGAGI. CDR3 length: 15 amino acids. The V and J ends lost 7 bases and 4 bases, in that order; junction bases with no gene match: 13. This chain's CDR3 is CASTSSGTALYEQYF. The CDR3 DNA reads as TGTGCCAGCACCAGTTCCGGGACAGCCCTTTACGAGCAGTACTTC.

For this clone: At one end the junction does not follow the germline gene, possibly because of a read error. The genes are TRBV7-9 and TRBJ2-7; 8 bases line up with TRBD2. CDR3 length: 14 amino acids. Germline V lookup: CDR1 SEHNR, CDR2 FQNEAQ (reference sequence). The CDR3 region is CASSSSGGSDEQYF. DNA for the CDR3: TGTGCCAGCAGCTCAAGCGGGGGCTCCGACGAGCAGTACTTC.

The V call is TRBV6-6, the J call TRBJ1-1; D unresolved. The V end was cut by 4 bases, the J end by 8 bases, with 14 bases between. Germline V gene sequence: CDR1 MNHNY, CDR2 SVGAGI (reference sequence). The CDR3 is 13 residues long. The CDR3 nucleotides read TGTGCCAGCAGTTTGCGGGGAATAGCGGAAGCTTTCTTT. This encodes CASSLRGIAEAFF.

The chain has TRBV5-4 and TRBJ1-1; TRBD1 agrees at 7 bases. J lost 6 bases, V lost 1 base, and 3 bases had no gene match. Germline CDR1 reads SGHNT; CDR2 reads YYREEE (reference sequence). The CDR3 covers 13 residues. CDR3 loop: CASSLTGAAEAFF. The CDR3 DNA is TGTGCCAGCAGCTTGACAGGGGCCGCTGAAGCTTTCTTT. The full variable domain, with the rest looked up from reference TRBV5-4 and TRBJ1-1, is ETGVTQSPTHLIKTRGQQVTLRCSSQSGHNTVSWYQQALGQGPQFIFQYYREEENGRGNFPPRFSGLQFPNYSSELNVNALELDDSALYLCASSLTGAAEAFFGQGTRLTVV.

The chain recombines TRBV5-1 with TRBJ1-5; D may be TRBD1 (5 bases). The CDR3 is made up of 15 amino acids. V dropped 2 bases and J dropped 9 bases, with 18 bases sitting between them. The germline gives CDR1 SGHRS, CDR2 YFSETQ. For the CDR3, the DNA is TGCGCCAGCAGCTTCGACTCTACGGGAGGGACGCCCCAGCATTTT. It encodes CASSFDSTGGTPQHF.

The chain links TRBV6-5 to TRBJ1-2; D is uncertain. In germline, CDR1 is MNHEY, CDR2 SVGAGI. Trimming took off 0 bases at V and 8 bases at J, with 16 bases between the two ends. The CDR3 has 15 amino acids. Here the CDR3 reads CASSYSGSSPGGYTF. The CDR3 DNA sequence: TGTGCCAGCAGTTACTCGGGCAGTTCCCCGGGCGGCTACACCTTC.

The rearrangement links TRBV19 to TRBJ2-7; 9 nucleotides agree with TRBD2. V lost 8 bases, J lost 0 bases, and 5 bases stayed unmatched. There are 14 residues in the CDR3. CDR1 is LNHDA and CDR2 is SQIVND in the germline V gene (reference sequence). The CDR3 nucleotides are TGTGCCAGTCGGGAGCGGGAGGTCTCCTACGAGCAGTACTTC. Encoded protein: CASREREVSYEQYF.

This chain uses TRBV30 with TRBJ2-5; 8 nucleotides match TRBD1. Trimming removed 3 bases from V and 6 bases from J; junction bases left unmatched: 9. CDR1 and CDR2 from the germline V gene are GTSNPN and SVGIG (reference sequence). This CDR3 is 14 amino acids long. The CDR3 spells CAWSQGAIGQTQYF. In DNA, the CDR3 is TGTGCCTGGAGCCAGGGGGCCATAGGGCAGACCCAGTACTTC. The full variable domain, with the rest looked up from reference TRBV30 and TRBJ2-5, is SQTIHQWPATLVQPVGSPLSLECTVEGTSNPNLYWYRQAAGRGLQLLFYSVGIGQISSEVPQNLSASRPQDRQFILSSKKLLLSDSGFYLCAWSQGAIGQTQYFGPGTRLLVL.